The sequence of this TCR beta chain was determined in a study of cytomegalovirus exposure and HLA in healthy donors. Background on the study: Most genotyped donors, around four fifths of roughly 400, had Caucasian-associated genetic ancestry. General study findings and limits: Reports credit the classifier with highly specific, highly sensitive diagnosis of cytomegalovirus status. Productive rates of about 90% or about 30% were seen for most TCR beta V segments in an earlier analysis.

Primers included in the PCR were 60 Vbeta and 13 Jbeta primers. Method: immunoSEQ multiplex PCR; TCRdb's copy keeps in-frame clones and lacks some. The sample shows over 90,000 clones, over 65% of them seen only once. Each donor's status was that of a healthy bone marrow donor. The CDR3 contains 16 residues. Germline V gene lookup returns CDR1 MNHEY and CDR2 SMNVEV (reference sequence). Trimming took 2 bases from V and 5 from J; bases not matched to a gene: 11. In regard to this clone: Antigen specificity is unknown.

Specimen: PBMCs. This sequence originates from a man aged 40-50 years in good health and CMV-seronegative. This sequence joins TRBV27 and TRBJ1-2; 7 bases line up with TRBD1. CDR3 in amino acids: CASSLGYMGQLYGYTF. The CDR3 DNA sequence: TGTGCCAGCAGTTTAGGGTATATGGGACAGCTATATGGCTACACCTTC.